This T cell receptor beta chain was captured in a study of blood T cell repertoires in COVID-19. Study context: The study drew acute and convalescent COVID-19 samples from the United States, Italy and Spain. PBMCs, B-cell-depleted T cells, or T cells were the source of the cDNA or gDNA that made up the material.

V dropped 4 bases and J dropped 3 bases, with 13 bases sitting between them. The CDR3 is 14 amino acids. CDR1 is GTSNPN and CDR2 is SVGIG in the germline V gene (reference sequence). Methods used by the authors: Counts of nucleated cells, estimated from reference gene primer amplification, were obtained. The table came from immunoSEQ multiplex PCR; TCRdb's copy has only in-frame clones and leaves some out. The D gene and trimming were derived from the DNA, and the V and J assignments and clone size from that table. The sample records around 320,000 clones, around 85% being singletons. The source of this sequence is a human donor in a cohort sampled during active COVID-19. The sequenced sample consisted of peripheral blood. The chain is built from TRBV30 and TRBJ1-5; D is ambiguous. The CDR3 loop is CAWTAGGFNQPQHF. CDR3 nucleotide sequence: TGTGCCTGGACGGCAGGTGGTTTCAATCAGCCCCAGCATTTT. Full variable domain (rest looked up from reference TRBV30 and TRBJ1-5): SQTIHQWPATLVQPVGSPLSLECTVEGTSNPNLYWYRQAAGRGLQLLFYSVGIGQISSEVPQNLSASRPQDRQFILSSKKLLLSDSGFYLCAWTAGGFNQPQHFGDGTRLSIL.